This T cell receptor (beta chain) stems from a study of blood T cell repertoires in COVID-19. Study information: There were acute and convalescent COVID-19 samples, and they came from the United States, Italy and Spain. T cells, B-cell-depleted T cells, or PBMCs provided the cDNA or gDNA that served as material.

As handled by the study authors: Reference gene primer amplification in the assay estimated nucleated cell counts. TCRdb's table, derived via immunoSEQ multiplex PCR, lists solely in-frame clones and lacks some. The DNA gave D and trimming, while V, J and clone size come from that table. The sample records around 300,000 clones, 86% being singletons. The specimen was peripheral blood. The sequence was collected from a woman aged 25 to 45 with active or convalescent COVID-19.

The CDR3 spells CASSPGHTYEQYF. Here the CDR3 DNA reads TGTGCCAGCAGTCCGGGACACACCTACGAGCAGTACTTC. The chain joins TRBV6-2 or TRBV6-3 to TRBJ2-7, with TRBD1 as a possible D gene (6 bases). There are 13 residues in the CDR3. Germline assignment: CDR1 MNHEY and CDR2 SVGEGT. Trimming removed 5 bases from V and 2 bases from J, with 10 bases in between.